The rows below give T cell receptor beta chains drawn from one sample of a study of preoperative IRX-2 immunotherapy in early breast cancer. Measured with immunoSEQ multiplex PCR; TCRdb has only the in-frame clones, and not every one. This table holds 34,000 or so clones, about 95% found once. Collection took place from a patient treated with IRX-2 immunotherapy. These receptors originate from a human donor with breast cancer. Each CDR3 is given with its conserved first and last residue. Each record gives: CDR3 DNA, CDR3 protein, J gene, D gene, clone size, V gene, CDR3 length. The D gene is left open where the match is weak. Some rows mark clone size as missing; the rest say once, few, many or name a class of expanded clone.

CDR3 DNA: TGTGCCAGCAGTTCGGGTGCCGCCTGGACTTATGGCTACACCTTC; CDR3 protein: CASSSGAAWTYGYTF; J gene: TRBJ1-2; D gene: NA; clone size: NA; V gene: TRBV6-5; CDR3 length: 15
CDR3 DNA: TGTGCCAGCAGTCGGCCCAATTCACCCCTCCACTTT; CDR3 protein: CASSRPNSPLHF; J gene: TRBJ1-6; D gene: NA; clone size: once; V gene: TRBV27; CDR3 length: 12
CDR3 DNA: TGTGCCAGTGCCTCCCGGGGCGGAACAGATACGCAGTATTTT; CDR3 protein: CASASRGGTDTQYF; J gene: TRBJ2-3; D gene: NA; clone size: NA; V gene: TRBV19; CDR3 length: 14
CDR3 DNA: TGTGCCAGCAGTAGAAAAGGCGGGAGGGGCGTAGAGACCCAGTACTTC; CDR3 protein: CASSRKGGRGVETQYF; J gene: TRBJ2-5; D gene: TRBD2; clone size: NA; V gene: TRBV28; CDR3 length: 16
CDR3 DNA: TGTGCCAGCAGCAAAGACAGGGCGGGAGAAAAACTGTTTTTT; CDR3 protein: CASSKDRAGEKLFF; J gene: TRBJ1-4; D gene: TRBD1; clone size: NA; V gene: TRBV11-2; CDR3 length: 14
CDR3 DNA: TGTGCCTGGAGTGCCTCCCGAGGGAGGGACACTGAAGCTTTCTTT; CDR3 protein: CAWSASRGRDTEAFF; J gene: TRBJ1-1; D gene: NA; clone size: few; V gene: TRBV30; CDR3 length: 15
CDR3 DNA: TGTGCCACCCGAAACCGGGACACCTACACAGATACGCAGTATTTT; CDR3 protein: CATRNRDTYTDTQYF; J gene: TRBJ2-3; D gene: NA; clone size: NA; V gene: TRBV27; CDR3 length: 15
CDR3 DNA: TGTGCCAGCTCCTCAATACAGGGGGCTTCCTACGAGCAGTACTTC; CDR3 protein: CASSSIQGASYEQYF; J gene: TRBJ2-7; D gene: TRBD1; clone size: NA; V gene: TRBV18; CDR3 length: 15
CDR3 DNA: TGTGCCAGTAGTCCTTGGACAGGGGGCGCGAGGGAGCAGTACTTC; CDR3 protein: CASSPWTGGAREQYF; J gene: TRBJ2-7; D gene: TRBD1; clone size: NA; V gene: TRBV19; CDR3 length: 15
CDR3 DNA: TGTGCCAGCAGCTTATCCAGCGGGAGTCGGAATGAGCAGTTCTTC; CDR3 protein: CASSLSSGSRNEQFF; J gene: TRBJ2-1; D gene: TRBD2; clone size: NA; V gene: TRBV7-2; CDR3 length: 15
CDR3 DNA: TGCGCCAGCAGCCGCGGGCCCGGAGTCAGGGTCGAGCAGTACTTC; CDR3 protein: CASSRGPGVRVEQYF; J gene: TRBJ2-7; D gene: NA; clone size: few; V gene: TRBV4-1; CDR3 length: 15
CDR3 DNA: TGCAGCTCCGGGAGAAGTACATACAATGAGCAGTTCTTC; CDR3 protein: CSSGRSTYNEQFF; J gene: TRBJ2-1; D gene: NA; clone size: NA; V gene: TRBV29-1; CDR3 length: 13
CDR3 DNA: TGTGCCAGCAGCTCCGGACAGGGAAGGGCTCACGAGCAGTACTTC; CDR3 protein: CASSSGQGRAHEQYF; J gene: TRBJ2-7; D gene: TRBD1; clone size: NA; V gene: TRBV6-1; CDR3 length: 15
CDR3 DNA: TGTGCCAGCAGCCGGACAGGGGGTCATGGAGATACGCAGTATTTT; CDR3 protein: CASSRTGGHGDTQYF; J gene: TRBJ2-3; D gene: TRBD1; clone size: NA; V gene: TRBV7-9; CDR3 length: 15
CDR3 DNA: TGTGCCAGCAGTTACATAGCCAAAAACATTCAGTACTTC; CDR3 protein: CASSYIAKNIQYF; J gene: TRBJ2-4; D gene: NA; clone size: NA; V gene: TRBV2; CDR3 length: 13
CDR3 DNA: TGCGCCAGCAGCTTGGGCCCTACCGACAGGGGTATGATATTCTTT; CDR3 protein: CASSLGPTDRGMIFF; J gene: TRBJ1-1; D gene: TRBD1; clone size: NA; V gene: TRBV5-1; CDR3 length: 15
CDR3 DNA: TGTGCCAGCTCACCGAGGGGGATGGGCACTGAAGCTTTCTTT; CDR3 protein: CASSPRGMGTEAFF; J gene: TRBJ1-1; D gene: NA; clone size: NA; V gene: TRBV18; CDR3 length: 14
CDR3 DNA: TGTGCCAGCAGTGAAGCCTCTTGGGGCAGGGGGGGAAACACCATATATTTT; CDR3 protein: CASSEASWGRGGNTIYF; J gene: TRBJ1-3; D gene: TRBD1; clone size: NA; V gene: TRBV6-1; CDR3 length: 17
CDR3 DNA: TGCGCCAGCAGCCAAGATCTCTCTGGGGCCAACGTCCTGACTTTC; CDR3 protein: CASSQDLSGANVLTF; J gene: TRBJ2-6; D gene: NA; clone size: NA; V gene: TRBV4-1; CDR3 length: 15
CDR3 DNA: TGCGCCAGCAGCTTGGGATACAGGGGCGCCGATTCAAACACTGAAGCTTTCTTT; CDR3 protein: CASSLGYRGADSNTEAFF; J gene: TRBJ1-1; D gene: TRBD1; clone size: once; V gene: TRBV5-1; CDR3 length: 18
CDR3 DNA: TGCAGCGTTGGTGGGGATACGCAGTATTTT; CDR3 protein: CSVGGDTQYF; J gene: TRBJ2-3; D gene: NA; clone size: NA; V gene: TRBV29-1; CDR3 length: 10
CDR3 DNA: TGTGCCAGCAGCCAGGGAGCGGGGGGTTGGTACATTCAGTACTTC; CDR3 protein: CASSQGAGGWYIQYF; J gene: TRBJ2-4; D gene: TRBD2; clone size: NA; V gene: TRBV4-2; CDR3 length: 15
CDR3 DNA: TGTGCCAGCGGCTTTGGACAGGGGAGGGTAAAAAACATTCAGTACTTC; CDR3 protein: CASGFGQGRVKNIQYF; J gene: TRBJ2-4; D gene: TRBD1; clone size: once; V gene: TRBV2; CDR3 length: 16
CDR3 DNA: TGTGCCAGCAGCTTGAACGCACTCGTGCGAATGGGAGATACGCAGTATTTT; CDR3 protein: CASSLNALVRMGDTQYF; J gene: TRBJ2-3; D gene: NA; clone size: NA; V gene: TRBV5-4; CDR3 length: 17
CDR3 DNA: TGTGCCAGCAGCCCTGGACTAGCGGGGATGGGGGAGCAGTACTTC; CDR3 protein: CASSPGLAGMGEQYF; J gene: TRBJ2-7; D gene: TRBD2; clone size: NA; V gene: TRBV5-4; CDR3 length: 15
CDR3 DNA: TGTGCCATCAGTAGCTCTGGGGCCAACGTCCTGACTTTC; CDR3 protein: CAISSSGANVLTF; J gene: TRBJ2-6; D gene: NA; clone size: NA; V gene: TRBV10-3; CDR3 length: 13
CDR3 DNA: TGTGCCTGGAGTGTACTTGTCGACTCAATACTAGCGGGAGGGCCCCCCTACGAGCAGTACTTC; CDR3 protein: CAWSVLVDSILAGGPPYEQYF; J gene: TRBJ2-7; D gene: TRBD2; clone size: NA; V gene: TRBV30; CDR3 length: 21
CDR3 DNA: TGTGCCAGCAGTTGGAAAGAGGATCAGCCCCAGCATTTT; CDR3 protein: CASSWKEDQPQHF; J gene: TRBJ1-5; D gene: NA; clone size: NA; V gene: TRBV6-6; CDR3 length: 13
CDR3 DNA: TGCGCCAGCAGCTTACTAGCGGGGGCTTTAAATGAGCAGTTCTTC; CDR3 protein: CASSLLAGALNEQFF; J gene: TRBJ2-1; D gene: TRBD2; clone size: NA; V gene: TRBV5-1; CDR3 length: 15
CDR3 DNA: TGTGCCAGTAGTATAGATCCCACCAGCAGGGGTAACACTGAAGCTTTCTTT; CDR3 protein: CASSIDPTSRGNTEAFF; J gene: TRBJ1-1; D gene: NA; clone size: NA; V gene: TRBV19; CDR3 length: 17
CDR3 DNA: TGTGCCAGTAGTTTAATTGGTCCCAAAAACATTCAGTACTTC; CDR3 protein: CASSLIGPKNIQYF; J gene: TRBJ2-4; D gene: NA; clone size: NA; V gene: TRBV19; CDR3 length: 14
CDR3 DNA: TGTGCCAGCAGCTTGGAAGGGACCCAGCCCCAGCATTTT; CDR3 protein: CASSLEGTQPQHF; J gene: TRBJ1-5; D gene: NA; clone size: NA; V gene: TRBV5-6; CDR3 length: 13
CDR3 DNA: TGTGCCAGCAGCCCAAAACCCGGGGGGGCGAACGAGCAGTACTTC; CDR3 protein: CASSPKPGGANEQYF; J gene: TRBJ2-7; D gene: TRBD2; clone size: NA; V gene: TRBV4-2; CDR3 length: 15
CDR3 DNA: TGTGCCAGCAGATTAGGACTAGCTAGCACAGATACGCAGTATTTT; CDR3 protein: CASRLGLASTDTQYF; J gene: TRBJ2-3; D gene: TRBD2; clone size: NA; V gene: TRBV5-6; CDR3 length: 15
CDR3 DNA: TGTGCCAGCAGTTTGGACTCTGGAAACACCATATATTTT; CDR3 protein: CASSLDSGNTIYF; J gene: TRBJ1-3; D gene: NA; clone size: NA; V gene: TRBV28; CDR3 length: 13
CDR3 DNA: TGTGCCATCAGTGACCGGGACAGGGGAAGGTCCTACGAGCAGTACTTC; CDR3 protein: CAISDRDRGRSYEQYF; J gene: TRBJ2-7; D gene: TRBD1; clone size: NA; V gene: TRBV10-3; CDR3 length: 16
CDR3 DNA: TGTGCCAGCAGTCGGGGGACGGCCTCTGGAAACACCATATATTTT; CDR3 protein: CASSRGTASGNTIYF; J gene: TRBJ1-3; D gene: NA; clone size: NA; V gene: TRBV6-5; CDR3 length: 15
CDR3 DNA: TGCGCCAGCAGCTTCGGGGGGAGTGTGGCAGATACGCAGTATTTT; CDR3 protein: CASSFGGSVADTQYF; J gene: TRBJ2-3; D gene: TRBD2; clone size: NA; V gene: TRBV5-1; CDR3 length: 15
CDR3 DNA: TGCGCCAGCAGCTTGGAGGGACAGCTCTACGAGCAGTACTTC; CDR3 protein: CASSLEGQLYEQYF; J gene: TRBJ2-7; D gene: TRBD1; clone size: NA; V gene: TRBV5-1; CDR3 length: 14
CDR3 DNA: TGTGCCAGCAGCGTGGGTACTAGCGGGAGGATGCGCGAGCAGTACTTC; CDR3 protein: CASSVGTSGRMREQYF; J gene: TRBJ2-7; D gene: TRBD2; clone size: NA; V gene: TRBV9; CDR3 length: 16